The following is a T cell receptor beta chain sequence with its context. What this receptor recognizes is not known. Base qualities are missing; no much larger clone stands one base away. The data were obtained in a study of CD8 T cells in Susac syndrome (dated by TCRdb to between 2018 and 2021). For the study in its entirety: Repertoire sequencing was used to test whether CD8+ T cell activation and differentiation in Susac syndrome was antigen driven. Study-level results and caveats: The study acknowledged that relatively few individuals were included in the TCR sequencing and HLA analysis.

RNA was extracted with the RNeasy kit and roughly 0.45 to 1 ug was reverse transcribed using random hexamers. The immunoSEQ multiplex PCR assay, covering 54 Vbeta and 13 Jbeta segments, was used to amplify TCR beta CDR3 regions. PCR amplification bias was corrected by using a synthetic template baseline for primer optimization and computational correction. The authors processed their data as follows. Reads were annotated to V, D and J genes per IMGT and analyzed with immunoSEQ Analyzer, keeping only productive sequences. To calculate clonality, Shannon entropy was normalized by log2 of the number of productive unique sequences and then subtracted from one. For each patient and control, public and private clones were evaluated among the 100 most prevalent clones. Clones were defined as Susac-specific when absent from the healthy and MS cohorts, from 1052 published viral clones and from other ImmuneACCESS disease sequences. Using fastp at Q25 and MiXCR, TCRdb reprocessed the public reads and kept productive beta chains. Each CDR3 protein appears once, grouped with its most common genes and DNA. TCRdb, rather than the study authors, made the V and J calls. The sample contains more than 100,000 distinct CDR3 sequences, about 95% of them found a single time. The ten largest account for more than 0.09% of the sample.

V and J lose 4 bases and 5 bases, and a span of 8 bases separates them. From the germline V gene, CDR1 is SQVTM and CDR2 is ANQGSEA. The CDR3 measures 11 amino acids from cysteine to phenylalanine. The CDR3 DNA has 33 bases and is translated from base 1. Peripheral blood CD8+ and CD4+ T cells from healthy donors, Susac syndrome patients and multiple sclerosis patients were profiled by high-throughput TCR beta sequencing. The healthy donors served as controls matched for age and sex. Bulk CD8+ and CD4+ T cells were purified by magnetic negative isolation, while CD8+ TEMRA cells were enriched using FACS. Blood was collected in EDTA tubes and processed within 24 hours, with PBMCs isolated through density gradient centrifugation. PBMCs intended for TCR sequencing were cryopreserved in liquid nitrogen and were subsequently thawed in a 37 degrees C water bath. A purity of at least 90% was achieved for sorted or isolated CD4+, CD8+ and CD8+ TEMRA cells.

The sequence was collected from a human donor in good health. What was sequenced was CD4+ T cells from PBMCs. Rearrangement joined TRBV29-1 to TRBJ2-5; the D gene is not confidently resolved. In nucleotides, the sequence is TGCAGCGTTGTGAGCTGGGAGACCCAGTACTTC. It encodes CSVVSWETQYF.